Shown below are 18 T cell receptor beta chains from a single sample sequenced in a study of blood T cell repertoires in COVID-19. Profiling relied on immunoSEQ multiplex PCR, and the TCRdb table lists in-frame clones only, not all of them. The table records around 260,000 clones, roughly 86% of them present only once. Sequenced input: peripheral blood. The receptors here all came from a human donor in a cohort sampled during active COVID-19.

The chain couples TRBV5-6 to TRBJ1-5; TRBD1 is a possible D gene (6 bases). From germline, CDR1 is SGHDT and CDR2 YYEEEE. The CDR3 spans 15 residues. Trimming removed 4 bases from V and 2 bases from J, with 13 bases in between. CDR3 DNA: TGTGCCAGCAGCCTAGGGGGTTTTGGCAATCAGCCCCAGCATTTT. Translated, it gives CASSLGGFGNQPQHF.

V gene TRBV2 combines with J gene TRBJ2-3; D ambiguous. Looked up from germline, CDR1 is SNHLY and CDR2 is FYNNEI. This CDR3 is built from 12 residues. V shed 8 bases and J shed 4 bases, with 10 bases lying between them. The CDR3 loop reads CASSFNSDTQYF. As DNA, the CDR3 is TGTGCCAGCTCTTTTAATTCAGATACGCAGTATTTT.

The chain joins TRBV7-9 to TRBJ2-7; maybe TRBD1 (6 bases). The CDR3 covers 14 residues. The germline CDR1 and CDR2 sequences are SEHNR and FQNEAQ (reference sequence). V shed 3 bases and J shed 0 bases, with 9 bases lying between them. DNA for the CDR3: TGTGCCAGCAGCTTGGGGGCGAGCTCCTACGAGCAGTACTTC. Its protein product is CASSLGASSYEQYF.

The V gene is TRBV30, the J gene TRBJ2-7, with D tentatively TRBD2 (5 bases). Deletions cut 1 base from V and 0 bases from J, with 10 bases between. Per germline, CDR1 GTSNPN and CDR2 SVGIG (reference sequence). The CDR3 spans 14 residues. CDR3 in amino acids: CAWSAGVHSYEQYF. The CDR3 region has the DNA TGTGCCTGGAGTGCCGGGGTCCACTCCTACGAGCAGTACTTC.

The rearrangement links TRBV9 to TRBJ2-2; D is possibly TRBD1 (6 bases). Germline loops: CDR1 SGDLS, CDR2 YYNGEE. V lost 1 base to trimming and J lost 5 bases, with 15 bases between them. The CDR3 extends over 16 amino acids. CDR3 amino acids: CASSVFPDSRTGELFF. The CDR3 nucleotides read TGTGCCAGCAGCGTATTTCCGGACAGCCGTACCGGGGAGCTGTTTTTT.

V is TRBV19 and J is TRBJ1-2, with 9 bases aligning to TRBD1. V shed 7 bases and J 7 bases; nucleotides not matched to a gene: 19. The length of the CDR3 is 17 residues. Per the germline V gene, CDR1 is LNHDA and CDR2 is SQIVND (reference sequence). The CDR3 protein is CASINLRDRDRARGYTF. As DNA, the CDR3 is TGTGCCAGTATTAACCTCCGGGACAGGGATCGGGCTCGTGGCTACACCTTC.

This clone was counted once. CDR3: CASSVTTGAQETQYF. DNA of the CDR3: TGTGCCAGCAGCGTAACGACAGGTGCACAAGAGACCCAGTACTTC. The chain is built from TRBV9 and TRBJ2-5; D perhaps matches TRBD1 (6 bases). This CDR3 spans 15 amino acids. CDR1 and CDR2 (germline): SGDLS, YYNGEE. V lost 1 base and J 2 bases, leaving 12 bases between the germline ends.

This clone was found once. The chain has TRBV27 and TRBJ2-7; D gene ambiguous. The CDR3 is made up of 13 amino acids. Trimming left V 3 bases short and J 2 bases short, with 8 bases between. Germline V gives CDR1 MNHEY, CDR2 SMNVEV (reference sequence). For the CDR3, the DNA is TGTGCCAGCAGTTTTGGCAGGACCTACGAGCAGTACTTC. It codes for CASSFGRTYEQYF.

This sequence joins TRBV11-2 and TRBJ2-5, with 9 bases that match TRBD2. V gave up 0 bases and J gave up 5 bases; unmatched junction bases: 4. CDR1 and CDR2 (germline): SGHAT, FQNNGV. The CDR3 loop spans 15 amino acids. The CDR3 nucleotides are TGTGCCAGCAGCTTAGAATCTAGCGGGGCTGAGACCCAGTACTTC. Protein sequence: CASSLESSGAETQYF.

This rearrangement joins TRBV28 to TRBJ1-1; D gene uncertain. The CDR3 has 13 residues. Germline V CDR1 and CDR2: MDHEN, SYDVKM. With 2 bases removed from V and 5 bases from J, the gap between germline ends came to 9 bases. The CDR3 reads CASSLTAGTEAFF. The CDR3 DNA reads TGTGCCAGCAGTTTAACAGCGGGGACTGAAGCTTTCTTT.

The chain is built from TRBV11-2 and TRBJ1-3; no clear D gene. This CDR3 is built from 15 residues. Germline lookup yields CDR1 SGHAT and CDR2 FQNNGV. V lost 5 bases, J lost 1 base, and 12 bases lay in between. The CDR3 spells CASSPGSHSGNTIYF. The CDR3 DNA follows: TGTGCCAGCAGCCCTGGGAGTCATTCTGGAAACACCATATATTTT.

V and J are TRBV4-1 and TRBJ2-7, with 8 bases fitting TRBD1. The germline V gene encodes CDR1 MGHRA and CDR2 YSYEKL. V shed 3 bases, J shed 5 bases, and the junction held 12 bases outside the gene matches. The CDR3 length is 16 residues. This CDR3 is CASSQYQGAGMDEQYF. CDR3 bases: TGCGCCAGCAGCCAGTACCAGGGGGCGGGTATGGACGAGCAGTACTTC.

This rearrangement joins TRBV28 to TRBJ1-2; 7 bases map to TRBD1. CDR3 length: 15 residues. Losses at the gene ends were 1 base for V and 3 bases for J; bases not matched to a gene: 5. Germline values: CDR1 MDHEN, CDR2 SYDVKM. The CDR3 sequence: CASSLYGTAYYGYTF. CDR3 bases: TGTGCCAGCAGTTTATACGGGACAGCTTACTATGGCTACACCTTC.

The chain carries TRBV11-3 and TRBJ2-1; 9 nucleotides match TRBD2. V lost 0 bases and J lost 4; bases outside the gene matches: 7. From germline, CDR1 is SGHNT and CDR2 YENEEA. There are 17 residues in the CDR3. The CDR3 DNA sequence: TGTGCCAGCAGCTTAGACTCACTAGCGGGCCCTTACAATGAGCAGTTCTTC. The encoded protein is CASSLDSLAGPYNEQFF.

The V gene is TRBV18, the J gene TRBJ2-7, with a tentative D call TRBD2 (6 bases). This CDR3 is 14 amino acids long. V lost 6 bases and J lost 0, with 12 bases in between. Germline V gene sequence: CDR1 KGHSH, CDR2 LQKENI. This CDR3 is CASSWEESSYEQYF. CDR3 sequence (DNA): TGTGCCAGCTCTTGGGAGGAAAGCTCCTACGAGCAGTACTTC. Together with reference TRBV18 and TRBJ2-7, the CDR3 gives the full variable domain: NAGVMQNPRHLVRRRGQEARLRCSPMKGHSHVYWYRQLPEEGLKFMVYLQKENIIDESGMPKERFSAEFPKEGPSILRIQQVVRGDSAAYFCASSWEESSYEQYFGPGTRLTVT.

The CDR3 DNA is TGTGCCAGCAGCCTAGCCGGGACAGGTCACTACGAGCAGTACTTC. Translation gives CASSLAGTGHYEQYF. This rearrangement joins TRBV3-1 (or the pseudogene TRBV3-2) to TRBJ2-7, with 8 bases matching TRBD1. Losses at the gene ends were 4 bases for V and 3 bases for J; bases not matched to a gene: 8. Germline CDR1 and CDR2: LGHDT and YNNKEL (reference sequence). This CDR3 contains 15 residues.

The chain has TRBV4-1 and TRBJ1-1, with 8 positions matching TRBD1. The trim removed 4 bases at V and 11 bases at J, leaving 9 bases unmatched. The CDR3 is made up of 13 amino acids. CDR1 and CDR2 (germline): MGHRA, YSYEKL. CDR3 DNA: TGCGCCAGCAGCCGCCGGACAGGGCTAGATGCTTTCTTT. Its protein is CASSRRTGLDAFF.

The chain recombines TRBV2 with TRBJ1-2; 7 bases line up with TRBD1. The V segment lost 4 bases and the J segment 3 bases; nucleotides outside the gene matches: 5. Germline lookup yields CDR1 SNHLY and CDR2 FYNNEI. The CDR3 is 14 amino acids. The CDR3 region has the DNA TGTGCCAGCAGTGCTAGACAGGGTGACTATGGCTACACCTTC. This translates into CASSARQGDYGYTF.